This TCR beta chain comes out of a study of blood T cells in healthy people across ages. Study at large: About one barcoded beta molecule was captured per two T cells (by template switching).

Notes on this clonotype: A much larger clone is a single base away; this may be a read error.

The authors ran a second PCR of about 6 to 12 cycles using a sample-barcoded 5' primer and a J-beta primer mix. TCRdb reanalysed the 5' RACE reads using MiXCR and keeps one entry per CDR3 protein. The profile covers fewer than 1.5 million distinct CDR3 sequences, with roughly 45% appearing a single time and roughly 7.9% taken by the ten largest. Isolated per sample were at least 6 million PBMCs. The CDR3 runs to 13 residues. Germline V gene sequence: CDR1 DFQATT, CDR2 SNEGSKA (reference sequence). The V call is TRBV20-1, the J call TRBJ2-1; 7 nucleotides line up with TRBD2. The J call is uncertain, as TRBJ2-7 better fits the DNA end. The sequenced sample consisted of blood. The origin of this receptor is a young woman in good health. CDR3 sequence: CSAPSGSYNEQYF. The CDR3 bases are TGCAGTGCTCCTAGCGGCTCCTACAATGAGCAGTACTTC.